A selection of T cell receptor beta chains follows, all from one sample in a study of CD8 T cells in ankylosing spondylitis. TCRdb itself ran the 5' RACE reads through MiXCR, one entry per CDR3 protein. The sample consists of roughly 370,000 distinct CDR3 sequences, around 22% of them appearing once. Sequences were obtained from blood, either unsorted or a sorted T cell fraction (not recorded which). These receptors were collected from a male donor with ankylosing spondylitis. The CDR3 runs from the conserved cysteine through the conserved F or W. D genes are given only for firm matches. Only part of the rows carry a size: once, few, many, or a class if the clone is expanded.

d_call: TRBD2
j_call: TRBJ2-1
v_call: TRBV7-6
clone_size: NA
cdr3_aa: CASSSLGTSGNNEQFF
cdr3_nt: TGTGCCAGCAGCTCCCTAGGGACTAGCGGGAATAATGAGCAGTTCTTC

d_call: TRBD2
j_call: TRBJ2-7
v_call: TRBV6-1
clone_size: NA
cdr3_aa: CASGRVAGGSYEQYF
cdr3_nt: TGTGCCAGCGGAAGAGTAGCGGGAGGATCCTACGAGCAGTACTTC

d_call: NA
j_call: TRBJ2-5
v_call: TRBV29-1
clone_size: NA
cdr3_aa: CSVEARLSFYF
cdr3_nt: TGCAGCGTTGAAGCCCGGTTGAGTTTTTACTTC

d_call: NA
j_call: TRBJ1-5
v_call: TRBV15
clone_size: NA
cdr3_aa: CATSRDRQIYNQPQHF
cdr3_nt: TGTGCCACCAGCAGAGATCGACAGATATACAATCAGCCCCAGCATTTT

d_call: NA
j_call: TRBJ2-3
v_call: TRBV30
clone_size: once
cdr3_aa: CAWSVSTDTQYF
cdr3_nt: TGTGCCTGGAGTGTGTCCACAGATACGCAGTATTTT

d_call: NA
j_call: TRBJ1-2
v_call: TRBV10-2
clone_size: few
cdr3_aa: CASSQTLAGTGYGYTF
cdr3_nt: TGCGCCAGCAGTCAAACCCTCGCCGGGACGGGCTATGGCTACACCTTC

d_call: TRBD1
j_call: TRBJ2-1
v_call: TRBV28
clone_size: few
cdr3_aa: CASSRQGYEQFF
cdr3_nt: TGTGCCAGCAGTCGACAGGGATATGAGCAGTTCTTC

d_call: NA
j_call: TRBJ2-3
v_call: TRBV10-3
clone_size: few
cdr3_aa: CAIRGEGPRINTQYF
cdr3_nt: TGTGCCATCAGAGGTGAAGGGCCACGGATTAATACGCAGTATTTT

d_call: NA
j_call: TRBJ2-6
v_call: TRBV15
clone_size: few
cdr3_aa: CATSRDYGRSGANALTF
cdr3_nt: TGTGCCACCAGCAGAGATTACGGGCGCTCTGGGGCCAACGCCCTGACTTTC

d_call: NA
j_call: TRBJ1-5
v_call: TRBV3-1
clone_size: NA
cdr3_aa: CASSQHYGAQPQHF
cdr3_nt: TGTGCCAGCAGCCAACACTACGGGGCTCAGCCCCAGCATTTT

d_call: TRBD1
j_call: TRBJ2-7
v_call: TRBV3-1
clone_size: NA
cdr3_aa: CASSHQDRVHEQYF
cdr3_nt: TGTGCCAGCAGCCACCAAGACAGGGTGCACGAGCAGTACTTC

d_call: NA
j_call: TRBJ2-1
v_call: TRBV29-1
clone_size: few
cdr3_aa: CSVEVSSYNEQFF
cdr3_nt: TGCAGCGTCGAGGTCTCCTCCTACAATGAGCAGTTCTTC

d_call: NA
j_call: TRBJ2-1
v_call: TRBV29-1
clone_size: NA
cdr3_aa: CSVGPGAGEQFF
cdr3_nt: TGCAGCGTTGGTCCAGGGGCGGGTGAGCAGTTCTTC

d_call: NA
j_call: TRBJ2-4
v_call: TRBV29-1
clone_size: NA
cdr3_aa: CSVRQGAGDIQYF
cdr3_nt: TGCAGCGTTCGACAGGGCGCGGGGGACATTCAGTACTTC

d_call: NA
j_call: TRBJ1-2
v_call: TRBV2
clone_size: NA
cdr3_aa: CASRAFGSQGNYGYTF
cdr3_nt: TGTGCCAGCAGGGCCTTTGGTAGCCAGGGGAACTATGGCTACACCTTC

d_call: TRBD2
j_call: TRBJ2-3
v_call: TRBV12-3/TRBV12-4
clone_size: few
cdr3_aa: CASSQRLAGTDTQYF
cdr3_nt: TGTGCCAGCAGCCAAAGACTAGCGGGGACAGATACGCAGTATTTT

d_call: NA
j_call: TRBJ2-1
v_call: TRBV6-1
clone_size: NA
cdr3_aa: CASRRGNLGEQFF
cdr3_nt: TGTGCCAGCAGACGCGGGAATCTAGGTGAGCAGTTCTTC

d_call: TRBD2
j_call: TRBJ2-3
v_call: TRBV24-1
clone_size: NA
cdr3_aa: CATSDGGLAGKADTQYF
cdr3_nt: TGTGCCACCAGTGATGGGGGACTAGCGGGAAAAGCAGATACGCAGTATTTT

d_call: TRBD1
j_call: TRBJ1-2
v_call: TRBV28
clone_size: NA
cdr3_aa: CATKFWAPGTDYGYTF
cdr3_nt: TGTGCCACCAAGTTTTGGGCCCCCGGGACAGACTATGGCTACACCTTC

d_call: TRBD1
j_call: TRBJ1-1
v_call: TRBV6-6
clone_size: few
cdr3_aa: CASSSQDRAAFF
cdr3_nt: TGTGCCAGCAGTTCCCAGGACAGGGCAGCTTTCTTT

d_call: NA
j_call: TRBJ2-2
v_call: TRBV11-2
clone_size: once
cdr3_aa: CASRRGYTGELFF
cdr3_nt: TGTGCCAGCAGGAGGGGGTACACCGGGGAGCTGTTTTTT

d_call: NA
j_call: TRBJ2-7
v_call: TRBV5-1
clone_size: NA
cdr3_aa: CASSLGQYQQYF
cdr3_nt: TGCGCCAGCAGCTTAGGCCAATACCAGCAGTACTTC

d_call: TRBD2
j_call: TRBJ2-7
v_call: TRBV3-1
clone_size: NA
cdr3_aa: CASSIRASGRFEQYF
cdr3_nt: TGTGCCAGCAGCATACGGGCTAGCGGGAGGTTTGAGCAGTACTTC

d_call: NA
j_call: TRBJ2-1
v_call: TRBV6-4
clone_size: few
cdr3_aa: CASRGSGLEQFF
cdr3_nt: TGTGCCAGCAGGGGTTCAGGGCTAGAGCAGTTCTTC

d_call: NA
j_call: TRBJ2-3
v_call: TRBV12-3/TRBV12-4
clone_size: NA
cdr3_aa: CASSWGLTDTQYF
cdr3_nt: TGTGCCAGCAGTTGGGGCCTCACAGATACGCAGTATTTT

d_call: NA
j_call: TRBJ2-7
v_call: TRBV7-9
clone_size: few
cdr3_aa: CASSPRDKSYEQYF
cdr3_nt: TGTGCCAGCAGCCCGCGGGACAAGTCCTACGAGCAGTACTTC

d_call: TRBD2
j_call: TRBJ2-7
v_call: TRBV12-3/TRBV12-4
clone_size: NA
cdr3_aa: CASRARSGRGEQYF
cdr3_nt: TGTGCCAGCAGGGCCCGTAGCGGGAGAGGCGAGCAGTACTTC

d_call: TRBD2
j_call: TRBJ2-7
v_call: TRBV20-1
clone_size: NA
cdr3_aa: CSASRPLSGKEYEQYF
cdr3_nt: TGCAGTGCCTCCCGCCCCCTTAGCGGGAAGGAATACGAGCAGTACTTC

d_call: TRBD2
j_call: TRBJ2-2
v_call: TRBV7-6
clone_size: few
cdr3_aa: CASSQSGRGTGELFF
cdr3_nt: TGTGCCAGCAGCCAAAGCGGGAGGGGCACCGGGGAGCTGTTTTTT

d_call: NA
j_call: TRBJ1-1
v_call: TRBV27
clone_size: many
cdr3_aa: CASSSGRRGTEAFF
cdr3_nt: TGTGCCAGCAGTTCGGGCCGCCGGGGCACTGAAGCTTTCTTT

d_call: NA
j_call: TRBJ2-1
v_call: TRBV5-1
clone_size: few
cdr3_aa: CASSYGPGTPGSNEQFF
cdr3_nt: TGCGCCAGCAGTTACGGACCCGGGACCCCGGGGAGTAATGAGCAGTTCTTC

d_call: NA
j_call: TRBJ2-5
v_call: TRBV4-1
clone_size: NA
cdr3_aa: CASSLALDRRIVQYF
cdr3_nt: TGCGCCAGCAGCCTAGCACTGGACCGGAGAATTGTCCAATACTTC

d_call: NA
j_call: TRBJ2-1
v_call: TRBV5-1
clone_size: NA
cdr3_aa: CASRGNSISYNEQFF
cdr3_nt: TGCGCCAGCAGGGGGAACAGTATCTCCTACAATGAGCAGTTCTTC

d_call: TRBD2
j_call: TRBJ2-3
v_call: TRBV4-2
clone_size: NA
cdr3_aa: CASTQLAESTDTQYF
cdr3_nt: TGTGCCAGCACCCAGCTAGCGGAAAGCACAGATACGCAGTATTTT

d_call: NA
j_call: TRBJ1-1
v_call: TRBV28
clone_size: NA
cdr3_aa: CASSLFRANTEAFF
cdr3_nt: TGTGCCAGCAGTTTATTCCGGGCTAACACTGAAGCTTTCTTT

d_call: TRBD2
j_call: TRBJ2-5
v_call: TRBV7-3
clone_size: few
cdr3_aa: CASSGGRGETQYF
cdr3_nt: TGTGCCAGCAGTGGCGGGAGGGGTGAGACCCAGTACTTC